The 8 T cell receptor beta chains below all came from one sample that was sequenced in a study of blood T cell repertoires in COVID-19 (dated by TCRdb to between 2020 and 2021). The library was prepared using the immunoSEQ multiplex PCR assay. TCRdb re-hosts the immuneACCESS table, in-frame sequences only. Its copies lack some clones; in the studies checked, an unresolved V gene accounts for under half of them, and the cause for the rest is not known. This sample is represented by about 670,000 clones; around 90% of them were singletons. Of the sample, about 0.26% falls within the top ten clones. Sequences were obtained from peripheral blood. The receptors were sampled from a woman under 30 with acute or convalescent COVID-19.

The CDR3: CASSDSRVAGEQFF. The CDR3 nucleotides are TGTGCCAGCAGTGACTCGAGGGTCGCGGGTGAGCAGTTCTTC. This rearrangement joins TRBV6-4 to TRBJ2-1; weak D call: TRBD2 (5 bases). The V gene lost 0 bases and the J gene lost 9 bases, with 12 bases spanning the gap. The CDR3 extends over 14 amino acids. Germline V gene lookup returns CDR1 MRHNA and CDR2 SNTAGT.

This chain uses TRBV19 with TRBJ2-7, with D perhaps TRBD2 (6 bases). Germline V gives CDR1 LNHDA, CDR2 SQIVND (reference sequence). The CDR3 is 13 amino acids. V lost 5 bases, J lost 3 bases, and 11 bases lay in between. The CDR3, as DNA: TGTGCCAGTAGTCCTCGCGGGGTCTACGAGCAGTACTTC. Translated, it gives CASSPRGVYEQYF.

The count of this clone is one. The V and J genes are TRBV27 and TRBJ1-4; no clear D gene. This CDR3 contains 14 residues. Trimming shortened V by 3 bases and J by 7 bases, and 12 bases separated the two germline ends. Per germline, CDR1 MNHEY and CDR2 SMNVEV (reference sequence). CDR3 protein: CASSFGSGGEKLFF. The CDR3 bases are TGTGCCAGCAGTTTCGGGTCCGGCGGTGAAAAACTGTTTTTT. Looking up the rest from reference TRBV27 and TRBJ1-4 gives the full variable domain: EAQVTQNPRYLITVTGKKLTVTCSQNMNHEYMSWYRQDPGLGLRQIYYSMNVEVTDKGDVPEGYKVSRKEKRNFPLILESPSPNQTSLYFCASSFGSGGEKLFFGSGTQLSVL.

CDR3 in DNA: TGTGCCACCAGTGATCCGCGAACAGATACGCAGTATTTT. It is translated as CATSDPRTDTQYF. The chain is built from TRBV24-1 and TRBJ2-3; D uncertain. The CDR3 runs to 13 residues. Germline loops: CDR1 KGHDR, CDR2 SFDVKD. V was pared by 3 bases and J by 3 bases, with 6 bases between.

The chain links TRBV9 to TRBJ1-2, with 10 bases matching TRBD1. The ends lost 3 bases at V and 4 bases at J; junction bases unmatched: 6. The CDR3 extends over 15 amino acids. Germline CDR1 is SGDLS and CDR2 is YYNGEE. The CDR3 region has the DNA TGTGCCAGCAGCGCGACAGGGGGCGAAGGCTATGGCTACACCTTC. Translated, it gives CASSATGGEGYGYTF.

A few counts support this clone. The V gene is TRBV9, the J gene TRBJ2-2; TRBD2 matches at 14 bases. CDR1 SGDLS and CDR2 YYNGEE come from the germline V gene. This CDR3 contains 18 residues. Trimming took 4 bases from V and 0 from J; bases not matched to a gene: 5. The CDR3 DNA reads TGTGCCAGCAGCACCCGGACTAGCGGGGGGACGAACACCGGGGAGCTGTTTTTT. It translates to CASSTRTSGGTNTGELFF. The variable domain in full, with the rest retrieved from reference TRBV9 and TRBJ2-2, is DSGVTQTPKHLITATGQRVTLRCSPRSGDLSVYWYQQSLDQGLQFLIQYYNGEERAKGNILERFSAQQFPDLHSELNLSSLELGDSALYFCASSTRTSGGTNTGELFFGEGSRLTVL.

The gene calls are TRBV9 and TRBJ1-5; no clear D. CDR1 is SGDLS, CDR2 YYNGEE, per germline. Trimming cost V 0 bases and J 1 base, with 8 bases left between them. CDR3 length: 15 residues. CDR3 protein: CASSVGGVSNQPQHF. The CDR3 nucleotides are TGTGCCAGCAGCGTAGGGGGAGTGAGCAATCAGCCCCAGCATTTT.

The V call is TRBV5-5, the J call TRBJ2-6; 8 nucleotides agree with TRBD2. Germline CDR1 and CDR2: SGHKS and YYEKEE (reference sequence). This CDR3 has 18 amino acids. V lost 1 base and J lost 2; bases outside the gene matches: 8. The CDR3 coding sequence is TGTGCCAGCAGCTTGTTCCTGGCGGGGGGTGCTGGGGCCAACGTCCTGACTTTC. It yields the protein CASSLFLAGGAGANVLTF.